This is a list of T cell receptor beta chains from one sample in a study of shared clonotypes between healthy human individuals. Produced via immunoSEQ multiplex PCR; TCRdb's table is partial and in-frame only. The repertoire holds some 2,500,000 clones, with approximately 93% as singletons. Sample: naive CD4+ T cells from PBMCs. Receptor source: a man in his late teens or twenties in good health. Some clones in this sample may be carry-over from other donors' samples. Each CDR3 is given with its conserved first and last residue. D genes are given only for firm matches. Clone size appears in some rows only: once, few, many, or a class for an expanded clone.

D gene: TRBD1; V gene: TRBV5-1; J gene: TRBJ1-2; clone size: .; CDR3 protein: CASSLAGGGYTF; CDR3 DNA: TGCGCCAGCAGCTTGGCAGGGGGAGGCTACACCTTC
D gene: TRBD2; V gene: TRBV27; J gene: TRBJ2-5; clone size: .; CDR3 protein: CASSRIGGGRPETQYF; CDR3 DNA: TGTGCCAGCAGTAGGATTGGCGGGGGTAGACCTGAGACCCAGTACTTC
D gene: .; V gene: TRBV28; J gene: TRBJ1-2; clone size: few; CDR3 protein: CASSSSTDGYTF; CDR3 DNA: TGTGCCAGCAGTTCCTCGACAGATGGCTACACCTTC
D gene: TRBD2; V gene: TRBV10-1; J gene: TRBJ2-1; clone size: .; CDR3 protein: CASSAVAGSYNEQFF; CDR3 DNA: TGCGCCAGCAGCGCGGTAGCGGGCTCCTACAATGAGCAGTTCTTC
D gene: .; V gene: TRBV7-2; J gene: TRBJ2-3; clone size: .; CDR3 protein: CASSLGRSTDTQYF; CDR3 DNA: TGTGCCAGCAGCTTAGGAAGGAGCACAGATACGCAGTATTTT
D gene: .; V gene: TRBV10-3; J gene: TRBJ2-1; clone size: .; CDR3 protein: CAIRYGADNEQFF; CDR3 DNA: TGTGCCATCAGGTACGGCGCGGACAATGAGCAGTTCTTC
D gene: .; V gene: TRBV7-3; J gene: TRBJ2-1; clone size: .; CDR3 protein: CASSSSLLAHNEQFF; CDR3 DNA: TGTGCCAGCAGCTCCTCCCTCCTAGCGCACAATGAGCAGTTCTTC
D gene: .; V gene: TRBV5-1; J gene: TRBJ2-6; clone size: .; CDR3 protein: CASSFSGANVLTF; CDR3 DNA: TGCGCCAGCAGCTTCTCTGGGGCCAACGTCCTGACTTTC
D gene: TRBD2; V gene: TRBV10-3; J gene: TRBJ2-5; clone size: .; CDR3 protein: CAISASPRGGAFSRKEETQYF; CDR3 DNA: TGTGCCATCAGTGCTTCACCCCGGGGAGGGGCTTTCTCCAGGAAAGAAGAGACCCAGTACTTC
D gene: .; V gene: TRBV9; J gene: TRBJ2-1; clone size: .; CDR3 protein: CASSGGTSYYNEQFF; CDR3 DNA: TGTGCCAGCAGCGGAGGGACTTCGTATTACAATGAGCAGTTCTTC
D gene: TRBD2; V gene: TRBV28; J gene: TRBJ2-1; clone size: .; CDR3 protein: CASSPIRTRSDEQFF; CDR3 DNA: TGTGCCAGCAGCCCTATAAGGACTAGGAGTGATGAGCAGTTCTTC
D gene: .; V gene: TRBV11-2; J gene: TRBJ1-3; clone size: .; CDR3 protein: CASSQMGTRISGNTIYF; CDR3 DNA: TGTGCCAGCAGCCAGATGGGTACGAGGATCTCTGGAAACACCATATATTTT
D gene: TRBD1; V gene: TRBV6-5; J gene: TRBJ2-5; clone size: .; CDR3 protein: CASSYTGDGTQYF; CDR3 DNA: TGTGCCAGCAGCTATACAGGGGATGGGACCCAGTACTTC
D gene: TRBD1; V gene: TRBV9; J gene: TRBJ1-2; clone size: .; CDR3 protein: CASSVEGNRGYGYTF; CDR3 DNA: TGTGCCAGCAGCGTAGAAGGAAACAGGGGCTATGGCTACACCTTC
D gene: TRBD1; V gene: TRBV7-2; J gene: TRBJ2-1; clone size: .; CDR3 protein: CASSSRTGGDEQFF; CDR3 DNA: TGTGCCAGCAGCTCCCGGACAGGGGGCGATGAGCAGTTCTTC
D gene: .; V gene: TRBV5-1; J gene: TRBJ2-3; clone size: .; CDR3 protein: CASSLRQRDTQYF; CDR3 DNA: TGCGCCAGCAGCTTGAGGCAGCGGGATACGCAGTATTTT
D gene: .; V gene: TRBV28; J gene: TRBJ1-2; clone size: .; CDR3 protein: CATDTNARAGYTF; CDR3 DNA: TGTGCCACGGACACGAATGCGCGAGCGGGCTACACCTTC
D gene: .; V gene: TRBV5-1; J gene: TRBJ2-7; clone size: once; CDR3 protein: CASSGTGSGHEQYF; CDR3 DNA: TGCGCCAGCAGCGGGACCGGTTCGGGGCACGAGCAGTACTTC
D gene: .; V gene: TRBV18; J gene: TRBJ1-1; clone size: .; CDR3 protein: CASSPPRGRVYTEAFF; CDR3 DNA: TGTGCCAGCTCGCCTCCCCGGGGGCGAGTGTACACTGAAGCTTTCTTT
D gene: .; V gene: TRBV28; J gene: TRBJ2-7; clone size: once; CDR3 protein: CASSLDRLPPYEQYF; CDR3 DNA: TGTGCCAGCAGTTTAGACAGGTTACCACCCTACGAGCAGTACTTC
D gene: .; V gene: TRBV21-1; J gene: TRBJ1-2; clone size: .; CDR3 protein: CATPLGGYTF; CDR3 DNA: TGTGCCACCCCGTTGGGGGGCTACACCTTC
D gene: .; V gene: TRBV10-1; J gene: TRBJ2-7; clone size: .; CDR3 protein: CASNSDRLTRAYEQYF; CDR3 DNA: TGCGCCAGCAATTCAGACAGGCTAACACGGGCCTACGAGCAGTACTTC
D gene: TRBD2; V gene: TRBV9; J gene: TRBJ2-1; clone size: .; CDR3 protein: CASSVSSSSGRMYNEQFF; CDR3 DNA: TGTGCCAGCAGCGTATCTTCCTCTAGCGGGAGGATGTACAATGAGCAGTTCTTC
D gene: TRBD2; V gene: TRBV5-1; J gene: TRBJ2-7; clone size: once; CDR3 protein: CASSLGLAGGSYEQYF; CDR3 DNA: TGCGCCAGCAGCTTGGGACTAGCGGGGGGTTCCTACGAGCAGTACTTC
D gene: TRBD1; V gene: TRBV28; J gene: TRBJ1-3; clone size: .; CDR3 protein: CASSPLTGRSVNTIYF; CDR3 DNA: TGTGCCAGCAGCCCGTTGACAGGGCGGTCTGTAAACACCATATATTTT
D gene: TRBD2; V gene: TRBV5-3; J gene: TRBJ2-1; clone size: .; CDR3 protein: CARSLADAGGPNEQFF; CDR3 DNA: TGTGCCAGAAGCTTGGCCGACGCGGGAGGGCCCAATGAGCAGTTCTTC
D gene: .; V gene: TRBV9; J gene: TRBJ2-2; clone size: .; CDR3 protein: CASSDIVNTGELFF; CDR3 DNA: TGTGCCAGCAGCGATATCGTGAACACCGGGGAGCTGTTTTTT
D gene: .; V gene: TRBV5-1; J gene: TRBJ2-5; clone size: .; CDR3 protein: CASSLDIQETQYF; CDR3 DNA: TGCGCCAGCAGCCTGGATATACAAGAGACCCAGTACTTC
D gene: .; V gene: TRBV7-9; J gene: TRBJ1-4; clone size: .; CDR3 protein: CASVKSGDREKLFF; CDR3 DNA: TGTGCCAGCGTAAAATCAGGGGATCGGGAAAAACTGTTTTTT
D gene: .; V gene: TRBV21-1; J gene: TRBJ2-7; clone size: .; CDR3 protein: CASSKERTETYEQYF; CDR3 DNA: TGTGCCAGCAGCAAAGAAAGGACGGAAACCTACGAGCAGTACTTC
D gene: .; V gene: TRBV5-1; J gene: TRBJ2-5; clone size: .; CDR3 protein: CASSLEGGIQETQYF; CDR3 DNA: TGCGCCAGCAGCTTGGAGGGAGGTATCCAAGAGACCCAGTACTTC
D gene: .; V gene: TRBV6-1; J gene: TRBJ1-5; clone size: .; CDR3 protein: CASSSREGGQPQHF; CDR3 DNA: TGTGCCAGCAGTTCTCGGGAGGGCGGTCAGCCCCAGCATTTT
D gene: .; V gene: TRBV2; J gene: TRBJ1-5; clone size: .; CDR3 protein: CASRIRSNQPQHF; CDR3 DNA: TGTGCCAGCAGAATACGTAGCAATCAGCCCCAGCATTTT
D gene: .; V gene: TRBV7-2; J gene: TRBJ1-1; clone size: .; CDR3 protein: CASSLFPFRLNTEAFF; CDR3 DNA: TGTGCCAGCAGCCTATTTCCCTTCCGCTTGAACACTGAAGCTTTCTTT
D gene: TRBD2; V gene: TRBV4-3; J gene: TRBJ2-3; clone size: many; CDR3 protein: CASSQGIAWREGRADTQYF; CDR3 DNA: TGCGCCAGCAGCCAAGGGATAGCTTGGCGGGAGGGTAGGGCAGATACGCAGTATTTT